Each of the 17 T cell receptor beta chains below was sequenced from the same sample in a study of glioma-infiltrating T cells. Using RNA template, CDR3s of TCR alpha and beta were amplified with iRepertoire arm-PCR. TCRdb reprocessed the multiplex PCR reads via MiXCR and lists one record per CDR3 protein. This sample has roughly 200,000 distinct CDR3 sequences, with under 55% found just once. What was sequenced was glioma tissue, nonneoplastic brain tissue, or PBMCs (not recorded which). These receptors all stem from a human donor with low-grade glioma or glioblastoma, undergoing nonglioma brain surgery, or in good health (not recorded which).

This clonotype was seen at least ten times. The chain employs TRBV20-1 and TRBJ2-1; the match to TRBD2 covers 10 bases. With V trimmed by 4 bases and J by 2 bases, 5 bases remained unmatched. The CDR3 spans 15 residues. Germline CDR1 and CDR2: DFQATT and SNEGSKA (reference sequence). The CDR3 sequence: CSAKSGRDPYNEQFF. The CDR3 DNA is TGCAGTGCTAAAAGCGGGAGGGACCCCTACAATGAGCAGTTCTTC.

This clonotype was observed a few times. The chain joins TRBV4-1 to TRBJ2-5, with D tentatively TRBD1 or TRBD2 (5 bases each). Germline V CDR1 and CDR2: MGHRA, YSYEKL. V was clipped by 6 bases and J by 3 bases, with 29 bases between them. The CDR3 has 19 amino acids. The CDR3, as DNA: TGCGCCAGCAGTCCCGGAAGTGGGGCTGGCGGTGGACTGGAAGAGACCCAGTACTTC. Its protein product is CASSPGSGAGGGLEETQYF.

This clonotype was found many times. The V call is TRBV28, the J call TRBJ1-5; D is ambiguous. V lost 4 bases to trimming and J lost 7 bases, with 11 bases between them. Germline values: CDR1 MDHEN, CDR2 SYDVKM. The CDR3 sequence is 13 residues long. The CDR3: CASSSRVEQPQHF. Here the CDR3 DNA reads TGTGCCAGCAGTTCTCGGGTCGAACAGCCCCAGCATTTT.

Comment on this clonotype: A read error may account for a junction end that differs from germline. This chain joins TRBV28 and TRBJ1-5; D call uncertain. The CDR3 length is 16 residues. Germline V lookup: CDR1 MDHEN, CDR2 SYDVKM. The CDR3 region has the DNA TGTGCCAGCAGTCCCGGGAGAGGAACTAGCAATCAGCCACAGCATTTT. Translated: CASSPGRGTSNQPQHF.

Concerning this clonotype: A much larger clone differs by one base, so this may be a read error. The rearrangement uses TRBV2 and TRBJ2-7; D uncertain. Trimming removed 3 bases at V and 9 bases at J, with 27 bases between. The CDR3 is made up of 17 amino acids. Germline V gene lookup returns CDR1 SNHLY and CDR2 FYNNEI. The CDR3 here is CASSDFGESLRFNVQYF. The CDR3 region has the DNA TGTGCCAGCAGTGATTTTGGGGAAAGCTTAAGATTCAACGTGCAGTACTTC.

This chain links TRBV12-3 or TRBV12-4 with TRBJ2-2, with a weak D call TRBD2 (5 bases). The V and J ends lost 1 base and 11 bases respectively, with 11 bases between them. The CDR3 runs to 13 residues. The CDR3 coding sequence is TGTGCCAGCAGTTTAGTTCGGGGTTATGAGCTGTTTTTT. It encodes CASSLVRGYELFF.

The sample holds many counts of this clonotype. This rearrangement joins TRBV20-1 to TRBJ2-1; D unresolved. The V gene's germline CDR1 is DFQATT and CDR2 SNEGSKA (reference sequence). The length of the CDR3 is 16 residues. V was shortened by 0 bases and J by 6 bases, with 18 bases between the two germline ends. The CDR3 sequence is CSARDRRLSRSNEQFF. CDR3 coding DNA: TGCAGTGCTAGAGATCGACGACTTTCTCGGAGCAATGAGCAGTTCTTC.

Points on this clonotype: A read error may produce the germline difference seen at one junction end. For the CDR3, the DNA is TGCAGCGTAGATACCGACAGGGTCTATGAGCTGTTCTTC. Its protein product is CSVDTDRVYELFF. The J gene is TRBJ2-1, the V gene TRBV29-1; TRBD1 agrees at 7 bases. Germline V gene lookup returns CDR1 SQVTM and CDR2 ANQGSEA. This CDR3 has 13 residues.

About this clonotype: One junction end does not reproduce the germline sequence, and a read error may be involved. The CDR3 DNA follows: TGTGCCAGCTCATCCAGAGCCCAAAACATTCAGTACTTC. It yields the protein CASSSRAQNIQYF. J is TRBJ2-4 and V is TRBV3-1; D is undetermined. The CDR3 extends over 13 amino acids. Looked up from germline, CDR1 is LGHDT and CDR2 is YNNKEL (reference sequence).

This clonotype has a single count. This may stem from a read error, because a much larger clone lies one nucleotide away. The chain employs TRBV6-6 and TRBJ2-1; D is ambiguous. Germline lookup yields CDR1 MNHNY and CDR2 SVGAGI (reference sequence). CDR3 length: 16 residues. V was trimmed by 5 bases and J by 2 bases, leaving 16 bases between them. DNA for the CDR3: TGTGCCAGCAGTGAGTATCGGTCCAGACCCTACAATGAGCAGTTCTTC. It encodes CASSEYRSRPYNEQFF.

The sample holds a few counts of this clonotype. A much bigger clone sits one base away, suggesting this may be a read error. The chain links TRBV20-1 to TRBJ1-1, with D perhaps matching TRBD1 (5 bases). This CDR3 is 13 amino acids long. Germline lookup yields CDR1 DFQATT and CDR2 SNEGSKA (reference sequence). Trimming stripped 6 bases from V and 0 bases from J, with 11 bases between. The CDR3 DNA reads TGCAGTGCCACTCTGGGGGTGAACACTGAAGCTTTCTTT. Protein: CSATLGVNTEAFF.

The chain has TRBV4-2 and TRBJ2-1; D possibly uses TRBD1 or TRBD2 (6 bases each). This CDR3 spans 17 amino acids. V shed 4 bases and J shed 5 bases, with 21 bases lying between them. The germline V gene encodes CDR1 LGHNA and CDR2 YNFKEQ. For the CDR3, the DNA is TGTGCCAGCAGCCGAGGTCTTAGCTGGAGGGGGGACAATGAGCAGTTCTTC. It specifies CASSRGLSWRGDNEQFF.

This rearrangement joins TRBV19 to TRBJ2-7; 9 bases line up with TRBD2. Germline loops: CDR1 LNHDA, CDR2 SQIVND (reference sequence). The CDR3 contains 14 residues. With V trimmed by 8 bases and J by 3 bases, 8 bases remained unmatched. The CDR3 nucleotides are TGTGCCAGTTCCCCAACGACTAGCGGCTACGAGCAGTACTTC. The encoded protein is CASSPTTSGYEQYF.

Regarding this clonotype: This likely comes from a read error, as the CDR3 has no conserved phenylalanine or tryptophan at its end. The CDR3 sequence: CASSLSSGQLYEQYL. CDR3 coding DNA: TGTGCCAGCAGTTTAAGTTCAGGACAGCTCTACGAGCAGTACTTA. The chain combines TRBV28 with TRBJ2-7, with D possibly matching TRBD1 (6 bases). Trimming shortened V by 2 bases and J by 3 bases, and 14 bases separated the two germline ends. The CDR3 is 15 residues long. CDR1 is MDHEN, CDR2 SYDVKM, per germline.

This clonotype was seen only a few times. CDR3 residues: CASSQIPTDTQYF. CDR3 bases: TGTGCCAGCAGCCAAATTCCTACGGATACGCAGTATTTT. V is TRBV3-1 and J is TRBJ2-3; D remains ambiguous. The CDR3 consists of 13 residues. Looked up from germline, CDR1 is LGHDT and CDR2 is YNNKEL (reference sequence). The V end lost 2 bases, the J end lost 6 bases, and 9 bases lay between the germline ends.

On this clonotype itself: One end of the junction does not line up with germline, which may come from a read error. J is TRBJ2-3 and V is TRBV4-1; D is unresolved. This CDR3 comprises 13 residues. Germline V gene sequence: CDR1 MGHRA, CDR2 YSYEKL. CDR3 nucleotide sequence: TGCGCCAGCAGCAAAGAGCGAAGGGATAAGCAGTATTTT. It is translated as CASSKERRDKQYF.

This rearrangement joins TRBV19 to TRBJ2-7; 11 bases line up with TRBD2. The germline gives CDR1 LNHDA, CDR2 SQIVND (reference sequence). The CDR3 runs to 15 residues. The ends lost 9 bases at V and 5 bases at J; junction bases unmatched: 12. As DNA, the CDR3 is TGTGCCAGCAGTGGACAACTAGCGGGAGTCGACGAGCAGTACTTC. Protein product: CASSGQLAGVDEQYF.